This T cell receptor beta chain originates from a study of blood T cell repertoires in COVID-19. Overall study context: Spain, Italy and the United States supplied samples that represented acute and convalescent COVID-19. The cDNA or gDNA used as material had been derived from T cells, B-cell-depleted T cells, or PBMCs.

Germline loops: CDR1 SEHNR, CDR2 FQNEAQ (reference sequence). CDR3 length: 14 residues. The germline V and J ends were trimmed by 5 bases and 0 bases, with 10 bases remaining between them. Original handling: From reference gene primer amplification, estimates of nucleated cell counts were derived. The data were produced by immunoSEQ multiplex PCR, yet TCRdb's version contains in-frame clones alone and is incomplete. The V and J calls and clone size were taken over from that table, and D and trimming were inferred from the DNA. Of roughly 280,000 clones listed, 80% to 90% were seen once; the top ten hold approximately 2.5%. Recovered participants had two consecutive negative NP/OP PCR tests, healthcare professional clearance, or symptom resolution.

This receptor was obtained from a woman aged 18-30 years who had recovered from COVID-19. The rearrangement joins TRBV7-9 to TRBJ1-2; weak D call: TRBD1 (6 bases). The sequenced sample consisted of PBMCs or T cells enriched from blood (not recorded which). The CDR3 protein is CASSPQGANYGYTF. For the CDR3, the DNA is TGTGCCAGCAGCCCACAGGGTGCTAACTATGGCTACACCTTC.